This T cell receptor (beta chain) was recovered during a study of identical twins. Germline CDR1 reads SGHTA; CDR2 reads FQGNSA. V shed 5 bases and J 0 bases; nucleotides not matched to a gene: 6. This CDR3 has 15 residues. A remark on this clonotype: Its antigen remains unknown.

Notes on the study in general: Whereas memory repertoires showed no such difference, abundant cord blood beta clonotypes carried fewer insertions. Sequences that were beta out-of-frame showed weaker excess twin sharing. Model-predicted out-of-frame TCR alpha sharing fell below observed values in monozygotic twins.

A universal primer site arose from template switching, and cDNA bore unique molecular identifiers. TCRdb called the 5' RACE reads again in MiXCR, with one record for every CDR3 protein. The sample comprises a few hundred thousand distinct CDR3 sequences, over 9.5% of which are singletons, and 4% to 5% rests with the top ten. These sequences were also reported in another study, on yellow fever vaccine responses in identical twins.

Sequencing was done on a sample of memory (CD45RO+) T cells sorted from blood. This receptor was identified in a woman aged 18-29 years in good health. The chain is built from TRBV7-2 and TRBJ2-5, with TRBD2 matching over 7 bases. The CDR3 sequence is CASSIGGLDQETQYF. CDR3 coding DNA: TGTGCCAGCAGCATAGGTGGACTAGACCAAGAGACCCAGTACTTC.